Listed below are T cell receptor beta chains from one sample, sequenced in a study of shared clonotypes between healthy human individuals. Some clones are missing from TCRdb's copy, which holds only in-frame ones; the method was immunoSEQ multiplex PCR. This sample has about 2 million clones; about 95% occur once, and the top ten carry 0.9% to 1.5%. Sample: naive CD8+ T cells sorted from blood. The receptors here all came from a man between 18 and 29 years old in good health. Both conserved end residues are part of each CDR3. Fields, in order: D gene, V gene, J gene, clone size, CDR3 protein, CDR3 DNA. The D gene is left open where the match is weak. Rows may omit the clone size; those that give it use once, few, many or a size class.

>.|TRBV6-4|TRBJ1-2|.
CAGKTRGYTF
TGTGCCGGAAAGACGAGAGGCTACACCTTC
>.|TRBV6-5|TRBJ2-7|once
CASSPADGSSYEQYF
TGTGCCAGCAGCCCGGCCGATGGTAGCTCCTACGAGCAGTACTTC
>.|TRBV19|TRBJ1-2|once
CASSIVAGAYGYTF
TGTGCCAGTAGTATAGTTGCAGGAGCCTATGGCTACACCTTC
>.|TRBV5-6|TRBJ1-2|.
CASSSGDSGYGYTF
TGTGCCAGCAGCTCCGGGGATAGCGGCTATGGCTACACCTTC
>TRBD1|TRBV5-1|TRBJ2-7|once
CASSLDRDSVYEQYF
TGCGCCAGCAGCTTGGACCGGGACAGCGTCTACGAGCAGTACTTC
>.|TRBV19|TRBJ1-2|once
CASSPSLGRYGYTF
TGTGCCAGTAGTCCTTCTCTCGGCCGCTATGGCTACACCTTC
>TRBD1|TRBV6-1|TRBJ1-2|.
CASTDRGFHGYTF
TGTGCCAGCACGGACAGGGGATTCCATGGCTACACCTTC
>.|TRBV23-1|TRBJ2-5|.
CASSQIKCQETQYF
TGCGCCAGCAGTCAAATTAAATGCCAAGAGACCCAGTACTTC
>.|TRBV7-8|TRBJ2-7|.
CASSPGHGYEQYF
TGTGCCAGCAGCCCGGGACACGGCTACGAGCAGTACTTC
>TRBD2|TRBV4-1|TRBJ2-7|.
CASSHGTSGGAYEQYF
TGCGCCAGCAGCCACGGGACTAGCGGGGGGGCCTACGAGCAGTACTTC
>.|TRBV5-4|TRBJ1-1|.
CASSLVAGVNTEAFF
TGTGCCAGCAGCTTGGTGGCAGGGGTGAACACTGAAGCTTTCTTT
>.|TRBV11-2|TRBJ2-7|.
CASSLGFERNYEQYF
TGTGCCAGCAGCTTAGGGTTCGAGCGGAACTACGAGCAGTACTTC
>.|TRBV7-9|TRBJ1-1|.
CASSPGLGVTEAFF
TGTGCCAGCAGCCCAGGGTTGGGGGTGACTGAAGCTTTCTTT
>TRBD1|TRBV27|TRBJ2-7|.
CASSRGPGQGEVGQYF
TGTGCCAGCAGTCGGGGACCGGGACAGGGTGAAGTTGGGCAGTACTTC
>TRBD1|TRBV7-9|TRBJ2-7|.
CASSLPGQGAAYEQYF
TGTGCCAGCAGCTTACCCGGACAGGGGGCTGCCTACGAGCAGTACTTC
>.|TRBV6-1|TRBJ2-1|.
CASSRVAGEQFF
TGTGCCAGCAGTCGGGTCGCGGGGGAGCAGTTCTTC
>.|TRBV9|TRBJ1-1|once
CASSSIKTGGDTEAFF
TGTGCCAGCAGCTCCATAAAAACGGGGGGCGACACTGAAGCTTTCTTT
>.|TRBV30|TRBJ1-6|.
CAWSARGVGYNSPLHF
TGTGCCTGGAGTGCCCGAGGGGTGGGCTATAATTCACCCCTCCACTTT